These 27 T cell receptor beta chains share one sample of origin, sequenced in a study of T cell repertoires in cytomegalovirus infection. MiXCR was run by TCRdb on the reads, yielding one entry per CDR3 protein. The table shows under 300,000 distinct CDR3 sequences, with around 12% occurring only once. Sequencing input: PBMCs. These TCRs come from a human donor in good health (CMV status not recorded). Some clones in this sample may be carry-over from other donors' samples.

This clonotype was seen at least ten times. The chain is built from TRBV18 and TRBJ2-5; 8 nucleotides line up with TRBD2. V shed 6 bases and J 5 bases; nucleotides not matched to a gene: 8. CDR1 is KGHSH and CDR2 is LQKENI in the germline V gene. CDR3 length: 14 residues. The CDR3 sequence is CASSQRTSRETQYF. The CDR3 bases are TGTGCCAGCTCCCAACGGACTAGCAGGGAGACCCAGTACTTC.

The V gene is TRBV29-1, the J gene TRBJ1-5; tentatively, D is TRBD1 (6 bases). Germline V gene lookup returns CDR1 SQVTM and CDR2 ANQGSEA. This CDR3 comprises 13 residues. V was clipped by 4 bases and J by 5 bases, with 12 bases between them. CDR3 sequence (DNA): TGCAGCGTTGCCCAGGGGATTGATCAGCCCCAGCATTTT. Its protein product is CSVAQGIDQPQHF. Combining the CDR3 with reference TRBV29-1 and TRBJ1-5 gives the whole variable domain SAVISQKPSRDICQRGTSLTIQCQVDSQVTMMFWYRQQPGQSLTLIATANQGSEATYESGFVIDKFPISRPNLTFSTLTVSNMSPEDSSIYLCSVAQGIDQPQHFGDGTRLSIL.

The chain employs TRBV28 and TRBJ2-5; no clear D gene. V was cut by 2 bases and J by 7 bases, with 8 bases left in between. This CDR3 is 12 amino acids long. Germline lookup yields CDR1 MDHEN and CDR2 SYDVKM. CDR3 residues: CASSLGPGTQYF. Written as DNA, the CDR3 is TGTGCCAGCAGTTTAGGCCCGGGGACCCAGTACTTC.

This clonotype was observed at least ten times. The chain carries TRBV19 and TRBJ1-1; D gene unclear. V lost 0 bases to trimming and J lost 0 bases, with 8 bases between them. This CDR3 region has 15 residues. Germline values: CDR1 LNHDA, CDR2 SQIVND (reference sequence). The CDR3 spells CASSIENPVNTEAFF. In nucleotides, the CDR3 is TGTGCCAGTAGTATAGAAAATCCGGTGAACACTGAAGCTTTCTTT.

This clonotype was seen many times. This chain joins TRBV6-2 or TRBV6-3 and TRBJ1-6; TRBD1 is a possible D gene (5 bases). Germline V CDR1 and CDR2: MNHEY, SVGEGT. Trimming pared 6 bases from V and 8 bases from J, leaving 11 bases between. The length of the CDR3 is 13 residues. The CDR3 coding sequence is TGTGCCAGCAGCCGCGGGACTTATTCACCCCTCCACTTT. It is translated as CASSRGTYSPLHF.

This clonotype has more than one count but fewer than ten. The V and J genes are TRBV7-9 and TRBJ2-5; D possibly matches TRBD1 or TRBD2 (6 bases each). Trimming stripped 3 bases from V and 3 bases from J, with 11 bases between. The CDR3 loop spans 14 amino acids. The germline V gene encodes CDR1 SEHNR and CDR2 FQNEAQ (reference sequence). This CDR3 is CASSLGGLEETQYF. The CDR3 nucleotides read TGTGCCAGCAGCTTGGGGGGCCTTGAAGAGACCCAGTACTTC.

This clonotype was detected only a few times. The genes are TRBV24-1 and TRBJ2-7; no clear D gene. This CDR3 has 13 residues. Trimming left V 4 bases short and J 0 bases short, with 6 bases between. Looked up from germline, CDR1 is KGHDR and CDR2 is SFDVKD. CDR3: CATSDYDSYEQYF. The CDR3 nucleotides read TGTGCCACCAGTGACTACGACTCCTACGAGCAGTACTTC.

In this sample, this clonotype turned up a few times. This chain joins TRBV14 and TRBJ1-3; perhaps TRBD1 as D (5 bases). Germline V gene data show CDR1 as SGHDN and CDR2 as FVKESK. Between the trimmed V and J ends, which lost 3 bases and 3 bases, there was a span of 18 bases. This CDR3 comprises 17 residues. CDR3 sequence: CASSHGGTATFGNTIYF. The CDR3 bases are TGTGCCAGCAGCCATGGGGGAACAGCAACTTTTGGAAACACCATATATTTT.

This clonotype appeared many times. The J gene is TRBJ2-5, the V gene TRBV7-2, with 9 bases identical to TRBD2. The CDR3 has 17 amino acids. Germline CDR1 and CDR2: SGHTA and FQGNSA. Trimming removed 0 bases from V and 9 bases from J; junction bases left unmatched: 14. CDR3 sequence reads: CASSLAGAGGLVLAQYF. The CDR3 nucleotides read TGTGCCAGCAGCTTAGCCGGAGCGGGAGGACTCGTGTTGGCCCAGTACTTC.

The chain carries TRBV20-1 and TRBJ2-1; a possible D gene is TRBD1 (6 bases). CDR1 and CDR2 from the germline V gene are DFQATT and SNEGSKA (reference sequence). The CDR3 extends over 13 amino acids. Deletions cut 3 bases from V and 6 bases from J, with 12 bases between. The CDR3 here is CSASPGVRNEQFF. Written as DNA, the CDR3 is TGCAGTGCTAGTCCAGGGGTGCGCAATGAGCAGTTCTTC.

This clonotype has a handful of counts. The chain joins TRBV10-3 to TRBJ1-1; 7 nucleotides agree with TRBD1. The CDR3 runs 17 residues. The V gene's germline CDR1 is ENHRY and CDR2 SYGVKD. V trimming: 6 bases; J trimming: 1 base; junction bases outside the gene matches: 14. CDR3 DNA: TGTGCCATCAGGGGGACGACTCCGGGACAGCAGAACACTGAAGCTTTCTTT. Protein: CAIRGTTPGQQNTEAFF.

There are many counts of this clonotype. The rearrangement joins TRBV7-3 to TRBJ1-1; the D is unclear. The germline CDR1 and CDR2 sequences are SGHTA and FQGTGA. Trimming stripped 5 bases from V and 3 bases from J, with 10 bases between. The CDR3 has 13 residues. This CDR3 is CASSPRADTEAFF. In DNA form, the CDR3 reads TGTGCCAGCAGCCCACGGGCGGACACTGAAGCTTTCTTT.

This clonotype came up a few times. The rearrangement uses TRBV29-1 and TRBJ1-3, with a weak D call TRBD1 (5 bases). The CDR3 is 14 amino acids. CDR1 is SQVTM, CDR2 ANQGSEA, per germline. Trimming stripped 4 bases from V and 2 bases from J, with 12 bases between. The DNA for the CDR3 is TGCAGCGTTGCGCACCGAGGGGCTGGAAACACCATATATTTT. Amino acid sequence: CSVAHRGAGNTIYF.

This clonotype has a handful of counts. The chain is built from TRBV14 and TRBJ2-1; D gene uncertain. Germline V gene data show CDR1 as SGHDN and CDR2 as FVKESK. This CDR3 region has 14 residues. The V end was cut by 1 base, the J end by 4 bases, with 8 bases between. The CDR3, as DNA: TGTGCCAGCAGCCAAGTCCCATTATACAATGAGCAGTTCTTC. It yields the protein CASSQVPLYNEQFF.

This clonotype was observed a few times. The chain links TRBV28 to TRBJ1-2, with D tentatively TRBD1 (5 bases). Trimming stripped 7 bases from V and 1 base from J, with 19 bases between. The length of the CDR3 is 16 residues. CDR1 and CDR2 from the germline V gene are MDHEN and SYDVKM. CDR3 DNA: TGTGCCAGCACCCTGGGGGGTAGGGACGGTAACTATGGCTACACCTTC. This encodes CASTLGGRDGNYGYTF.

This clonotype was observed a few times. The V gene is TRBV28, the J gene TRBJ1-2, with 12 bases aligning to TRBD1. Germline-derived CDR1 and CDR2 are MDHEN and SYDVKM. V trimming: 4 bases; J trimming: 7 bases; junction bases outside the gene matches: 4. The CDR3 totals 14 residues. CDR3: CASSSGQGASGYTF. Written as DNA, the CDR3 is TGTGCCAGCAGTTCGGGACAGGGGGCAAGTGGCTACACCTTC.

The sample holds many counts of this clonotype. This sequence joins TRBV7-2 and TRBJ2-7; D is perhaps TRBD1 (6 bases). Germline assignment: CDR1 SGHTA and CDR2 FQGNSA. V lost 3 bases and J lost 7, with 16 bases in between. CDR3 length: 14 amino acids. The CDR3 loop is CASSFRGQSGEQYF. CDR3 nucleotide sequence: TGTGCCAGCAGCTTCAGAGGACAGTCGGGGGAGCAGTACTTC. The full variable domain, completed using reference TRBV7-2 and TRBJ2-7, is GAGVSQSPSNKVTEKGKDVELRCDPISGHTALYWYRQSLGQGLEFLIYFQGNSAPDKSGLPSDRFSAERTGGSVSTLTIQRTQQEDSAVYLCASSFRGQSGEQYFGPGTRLTVT.

On this clonotype itself: Given a much more abundant clone one base away, this may be a read error. The chain joins TRBV6-5 to TRBJ1-1; D uncertain. Germline V CDR1 and CDR2: MNHEY, SVGAGI. The CDR3 covers 14 residues. Here the CDR3 reads CPSSRSQRNTEAFF. The CDR3 coding sequence is TGTCCCAGCAGTAGGTCCCAAAGGAACACTGAAGCTTTCTTT.

This clonotype occurred many times. The chain is built from TRBV7-8 and TRBJ2-1; 7 bases align to TRBD1. The CDR3 has 13 amino acids. Trimming at V came to 1 base and at J to 16 bases, leaving 10 bases not matched to a gene. Germline values: CDR1 SGHVS, CDR2 FQNEAQ. The CDR3 region is CASSLEAWTGFFF. The CDR3 DNA reads TGTGCCAGCAGCTTAGAAGCGTGGACAGGATTCTTCTTC.

The chain has TRBV2 and TRBJ2-1; TRBD2 matches 7 bases. Trimming removed 7 bases from V and 2 bases from J; junction bases left unmatched: 11. Looked up from germline, CDR1 is SNHLY and CDR2 is FYNNEI. The CDR3 runs to 16 residues. In DNA, the CDR3 is TGTGCCAGCACCAAGGATGCGGGAGTCACCTACAATGAGCAGTTCTTC. Translated, it gives CASTKDAGVTYNEQFF.

In this sample, this clonotype turned up many times. The chain combines TRBV20-1 with TRBJ1-5; D not certain. Trimming left V 6 bases short and J 4 bases short, with 10 bases between. Germline V gives CDR1 DFQATT, CDR2 SNEGSKA (reference sequence). The CDR3 consists of 12 residues. Here the CDR3 reads CSARERNQPQHF. The CDR3 coding sequence is TGCAGTGCGAGGGAAAGAAATCAGCCCCAGCATTTT.

This clonotype was recorded many times. The chain carries TRBV7-2 and TRBJ2-5; 9 positions agree with TRBD2. Germline values: CDR1 SGHTA, CDR2 FQGNSA. CDR3 size: 14 residues. The V segment lost 1 base and the J segment 4 bases; nucleotides outside the gene matches: 1. The CDR3 sequence is CASSLGGGGETQYF. As DNA, the CDR3 is TGTGCCAGCAGCTTAGGCGGGGGGGGAGAGACCCAGTACTTC.

This clonotype was counted ten times or more. The V gene is TRBV12-3 or TRBV12-4, the J gene TRBJ1-1; no clear D gene. The CDR3 totals 14 residues. The V gene lost 2 bases and the J gene lost 0 bases, with 7 bases spanning the gap. CDR3 residues: CASSLSGLNTEAFF. CDR3 nucleotide sequence: TGTGCCAGCAGTTTATCAGGATTGAACACTGAAGCTTTCTTT.

The sample holds a few counts of this clonotype. The rearrangement uses TRBV18 and TRBJ2-3; possibly TRBD2 for D (5 bases). The V gene's germline CDR1 is KGHSH and CDR2 LQKENI. The CDR3 has 14 amino acids. V lost 0 bases, J lost 4 bases, and 8 bases lay in between. The CDR3 bases are TGTGCCAGCTCACCACCATCTAGCTCAGATACGCAGTATTTT. Translating it yields CASSPPSSSDTQYF.

This clonotype was counted many times. CDR3: CATEDSSYEQYF. The CDR3 nucleotides are TGTGCCACCGAGGACAGTTCCTACGAGCAGTACTTC. The chain recombines TRBV6-6 with TRBJ2-7; possibly TRBD1 for D (6 bases). Germline assignment: CDR1 MNHNY and CDR2 SVGAGI (reference sequence). The CDR3 is 12 amino acids. V was pared by 10 bases and J by 1 base, with 11 bases between.

In this sample, this clonotype turned up many times. This chain links TRBV12-3 or TRBV12-4 with TRBJ1-3; D gene uncertain. CDR3 size: 16 residues. Trimming pared 6 bases from V and 2 bases from J, leaving 17 bases between. CDR3 sequence: CASRSQGRAAGNTIYF. The CDR3 region has the DNA TGTGCCAGCAGAAGCCAAGGGAGGGCCGCTGGAAACACCATATATTTT.

This clonotype was detected only a few times. The rearrangement uses TRBV5-1 and TRBJ2-1, with a tentative D call TRBD1 (5 bases). This CDR3 region has 14 residues. Trimming cost V 0 bases and J 7 bases, with 11 bases left between them. From germline, CDR1 is SGHRS and CDR2 YFSETQ. The CDR3 DNA reads TGCGCCAGCAGCTTGGAGGCAGGGCGGAATGAGCAGTTCTTC. Translation: CASSLEAGRNEQFF.